This T cell receptor (beta chain) was profiled in a study of T cells in women clearing cervical HPV infection. Study-level results: Combining TCR richness with V gene abundances gave roughly 0.84 AUC.

This CDR3 contains 19 residues. V lost 4 bases, J lost 3 bases, and 15 bases stayed unmatched. Germline V gives CDR1 LNHDA, CDR2 SQIVND (reference sequence). Points on this clone: Its antigen is not known. The CDR3 is cut off 3 residues early in the read; its end comes from the germline J gene.

Genomic DNA, averaging around 1,200 ng per sample, yielded TCR beta CDR3 via immunoSEQ. Sequencing used immunoSEQ multiplex PCR; TCRdb keeps in-frame clones, though not all of them. Its listing shows approximately 44,000 clones. Source material: blood buffy coat. This receptor was identified in a woman aged 18 to 75 with a cervical HPV16 infection that either progressed to CIN3+ or cleared (not recorded which). The chain carries TRBV19 and TRBJ2-6; the match to TRBD1 covers 7 bases. The covered CDR3 bases are TGTGCCAGTAGTAACAACTTCCCAGGGGGAGTCGGTGGGGCCAACGTC. Amino acid sequence: CASSNNFPGGVGGANV. The full CDR3 protein reads CASSNNFPGGVGGANVLTF.